What follows are 13 T cell receptor beta chains derived from one specimen sequenced in a study of early T cells in non-severe SARS-CoV-2 infection (dated by TCRdb to the early 2020s). Library method: 5' RACE. This sample was sequenced with a NextSeq 500. Using fastp at Q25 and MiXCR, TCRdb reprocessed the public reads and kept productive beta chains. For every CDR3 protein sequence, its rows merge into one entry that carries the most common genes and DNA. The sample data list about 64,000 distinct CDR3 sequences, and approximately 12% of these were observed just once. 1.3% to 1.5% of the sample is in the top ten clones. The sequencing used whole blood, collected at baseline. The receptors were gathered from an adult who was a healthcare worker with PCR-confirmed SARS-CoV-2 infection or an uninfected control (not recorded which).

In its sample, this clonotype was seen many times. The chain has TRBV6-2 or TRBV6-3 and TRBJ2-6, with D uncertain. The germline V gene encodes CDR1 MNHEY and CDR2 SVGEGT. The CDR3 is made up of 12 amino acids. Between the trimmed V and J ends, which lost 6 bases and 0 bases, there was a span of 0 bases. Here the CDR3 DNA reads TGTGCCAGCAGCTCTGGGGCCAACGTCCTGACTTTC. This gives the protein CASSSGANVLTF.

This clonotype was counted a few times. The rearrangement links TRBV6-2 or TRBV6-3 to TRBJ2-7, with TRBD1 identical over 9 bases. The germline CDR1 and CDR2 sequences are MNHEY and SVGEGT. Trimming took 7 bases from V and 0 from J; bases not matched to a gene: 10. The CDR3 is 16 amino acids. CDR3 nucleotide sequence: TGTGCCAGCACCCACGGGGGACAGGGACTCTCCTACGAGCAGTACTTC. This encodes CASTHGGQGLSYEQYF.

This clonotype was seen at least ten times. The J gene is TRBJ2-2, the V gene TRBV7-6; possibly TRBD2 for D (6 bases). From germline, CDR1 is SGHVS and CDR2 FNYEAQ. The CDR3 spans 16 residues. V shed 5 bases and J shed 2 bases, with 15 bases lying between them. For the CDR3, the DNA is TGTGCCAGCAGCCGGTTGTGGGGGGATAACACCGGGGAGCTGTTTTTT. Protein sequence: CASSRLWGDNTGELFF. The whole variable domain, filled in from reference TRBV7-6 and TRBJ2-2, reads GAGVSQSPRYKVTKRGQDVALRCDPISGHVSLYWYRQALGQGPEFLTYFNYEAQQDKSGLPNDRFSAERPEGSISTLTIQRTEQRDSAMYRCASSRLWGDNTGELFFGEGSRLTVL.

This sequence joins TRBV10-3 and TRBJ2-3; D uncertain. Trimming removed 0 bases at V and 2 bases at J, with 3 bases between. The CDR3 is 13 amino acids. Germline V lookup: CDR1 ENHRY, CDR2 SYGVKD. The CDR3 DNA is TGTGCCATCAGTGAGTCGGTCACAGATACGCAGTATTTT. Translating gives CAISESVTDTQYF.

This clonotype was found a few times. This chain links TRBV6-2 or TRBV6-3 with TRBJ2-3; D uncertain. V was clipped by 5 bases and J by 5 bases, with 8 bases between them. CDR1 and CDR2 from the germline V gene are MNHEY and SVGEGT. The CDR3 loop spans 12 amino acids. CDR3 sequence reads: CASSLWGDTQYF. Written as DNA, the CDR3 is TGTGCCAGCAGTCTGTGGGGAGATACGCAGTATTTT.

This chain links TRBV6-6 with TRBJ1-5; possible D gene TRBD1, 5 bases. The CDR3 has 16 amino acids. Trimming removed 2 bases at V and 0 bases at J, with 11 bases between. Germline loops: CDR1 MNHNY, CDR2 SVGAGI (reference sequence). The CDR3 region is CASSYQFGTSNQPQHF. CDR3 coding DNA: TGTGCCAGCAGTTACCAATTCGGGACTAGCAATCAGCCCCAGCATTTT.

The CDR3 region has the DNA TGTGCCACTCAGGCGACCAACCAAGAGACCCAGTACTTC. Translated, it gives CATQATNQETQYF. This sequence joins TRBV24-1 and TRBJ2-5, with no clear D. Trimming cost V 10 bases and J 0 bases, with 11 bases left between them. Germline V CDR1 and CDR2: KGHDR, SFDVKD. This CDR3 region has 13 residues.

Only a few counts were recorded for this clonotype. The rearrangement joins TRBV27 to TRBJ2-5; possible D gene TRBD1, 6 bases. Deletions cut 6 bases from V and 5 bases from J, with 13 bases between. Germline CDR1 is MNHEY and CDR2 is SMNVEV (reference sequence). There are 13 residues in the CDR3. The CDR3 nucleotides are TGTGCCAGCAGCCCCAGGGGTGTGGAGACCCAGTACTTC. Encoded protein: CASSPRGVETQYF.

DNA of the CDR3: TGCGCCAGCAGCACCGGGACAGGGGGTCCTCAAGAGACCCAGTACTTC. Translation: CASSTGTGGPQETQYF. V gene TRBV5-1 combines with J gene TRBJ2-5; TRBD1 matches 11 bases. Germline lookup yields CDR1 SGHRS and CDR2 YFSETQ. V shed 4 bases, J shed 2 bases, and the junction held 7 bases outside the gene matches. The CDR3 sequence is 16 residues long.

This clonotype has more than one count but fewer than ten. The germline gene is not matched at one end of the junction; a read error may be the cause. The rearrangement links TRBV10-3 to TRBJ2-1; TRBD1 is a possible D gene (5 bases). The CDR3 spans 16 residues. Per germline, CDR1 ENHRY and CDR2 SYGVKD. The CDR3: CAISESSAGLSNEQFF. CDR3 coding DNA: TGTGCCATCAGTGAGTCGTCAGCAGGGTTATCAAATGAACAGTTCTTC.

The sample holds a few counts of this clonotype. The chain joins TRBV10-2 to TRBJ2-3, with D possibly matching TRBD2 (5 bases). V was pared by 7 bases and J by 6 bases, with 11 bases between. This CDR3 comprises 12 residues. Germline CDR1 is WSHSY and CDR2 is SAAADI. In nucleotides, the CDR3 is TGCGCCAGCACAGGACTCCAGGATACGCAGTATTTT. As protein: CASTGLQDTQYF.

This clonotype was picked up many times. The chain employs TRBV6-5 and TRBJ1-1; 7 nucleotides align to TRBD1. CDR1 is MNHEY and CDR2 is SVGAGI in the germline V gene. CDR3 length equals 16 residues. After removal of 6 bases from V and 1 base from J, the junction contained 11 bases not matched to a gene. CDR3 bases: TGTGCCAGCAGACGTAACACCGGGACAGCGAACACTGAAGCTTTCTTT. Its translation is CASRRNTGTANTEAFF.

This clonotype appeared a few times. The chain employs TRBV29-1 and TRBJ1-1, with D unresolved. V was shortened by 4 bases and J by 5 bases, with 8 bases between the two germline ends. From germline, CDR1 is SQVTM and CDR2 ANQGSEA. The CDR3 sequence is 11 residues long. DNA of the CDR3: TGCAGCGTTGGTTTGTGGACTGAAGCTTTCTTT. Protein product: CSVGLWTEAFF. Drawing the rest from reference TRBV29-1 and TRBJ1-1, the complete variable domain is SAVISQKPSRDICQRGTSLTIQCQVDSQVTMMFWYRQQPGQSLTLIATANQGSEATYESGFVIDKFPISRPNLTFSTLTVSNMSPEDSSIYLCSVGLWTEAFFGQGTRLTVV.